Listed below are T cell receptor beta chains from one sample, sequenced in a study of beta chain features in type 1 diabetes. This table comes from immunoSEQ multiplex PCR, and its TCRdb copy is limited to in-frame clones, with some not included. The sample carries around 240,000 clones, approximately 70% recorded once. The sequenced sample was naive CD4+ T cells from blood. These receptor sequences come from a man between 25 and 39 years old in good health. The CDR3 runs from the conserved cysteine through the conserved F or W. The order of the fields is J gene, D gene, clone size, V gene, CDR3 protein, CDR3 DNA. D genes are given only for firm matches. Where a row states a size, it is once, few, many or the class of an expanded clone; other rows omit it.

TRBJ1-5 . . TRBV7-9 CASSLGQNQPQHF TGTGCCAGCAGCTTAGGGCAGAATCAGCCCCAGCATTTT
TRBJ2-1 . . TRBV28 CASRPSRGSYNEQFF TGTGCCAGCAGGCCCTCAAGAGGATCCTACAATGAGCAGTTCTTC
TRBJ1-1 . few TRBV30 CAWKTGNTEAFF TGTGCCTGGAAAACAGGGAACACTGAAGCTTTCTTT
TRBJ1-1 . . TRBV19 CASTQEQGTEAFF TGTGCCAGTACTCAAGAACAGGGAACCGAAGCTTTCTTT
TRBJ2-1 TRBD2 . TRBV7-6 CASSSRTSGEQFF TGTGCCAGCAGTTCTAGGACTAGCGGAGAGCAGTTCTTC
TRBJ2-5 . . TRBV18 CASSIGTRPQETQYF TGTGCCAGCTCGATCGGGACTCGGCCCCAAGAGACCCAGTACTTC
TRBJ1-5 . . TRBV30 CAWSVRGQGNQPQHF TGTGCCTGGAGTGTACGTGGGCAGGGTAACCAGCCCCAGCATTTT
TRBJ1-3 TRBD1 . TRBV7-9 CASSRTGIGNTIYF TGTGCCAGCAGCAGGACAGGGATTGGAAACACCATATATTTT
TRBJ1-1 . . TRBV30 CAWSDGKNTEAFF TGTGCCTGGAGTGACGGTAAGAACACTGAAGCTTTCTTT
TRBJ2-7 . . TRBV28 CASRGVGDYEQYF TGTGCCAGCAGGGGGGTCGGCGACTACGAGCAGTACTTC
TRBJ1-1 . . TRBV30 CAWSEGYTEAFF TGTGCCTGGAGTGAAGGCTACACTGAAGCTTTCTTT
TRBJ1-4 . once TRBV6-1 CASSEMVAEKLFF TGTGCCAGCAGTGAGATGGTAGCCGAAAAACTGTTTTTT
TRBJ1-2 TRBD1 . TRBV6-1 CASSETGVDYGYTF TGTGCCAGCAGTGAAACAGGGGTAGACTATGGCTACACCTTC
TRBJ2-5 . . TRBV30 CAWSPRGTQYF TGTGCCTGGAGTCCCCGGGGGACCCAGTACTTC
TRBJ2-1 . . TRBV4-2 CASSQVGATPYNEQFF TGTGCCAGCAGCCAAGTGGGCGCAACACCTTACAATGAGCAGTTCTTC
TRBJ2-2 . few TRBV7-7 CASSRQARTGELFF TGTGCCAGCAGCCGACAGGCCCGCACCGGGGAGCTGTTTTTT
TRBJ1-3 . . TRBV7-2 CASSPRTRVINTIYF TGTGCCAGCAGCCCCCGAACTAGGGTTATAAACACCATATATTTT
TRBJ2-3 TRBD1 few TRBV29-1 CSGLTGNTQYF TGCAGCGGATTGACAGGGAACACGCAGTATTTT
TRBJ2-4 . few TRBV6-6 CASSPRTDHIQYF TGTGCCAGCAGTCCCAGGACCGATCACATTCAGTACTTC
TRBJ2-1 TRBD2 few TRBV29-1 CSVEDHPSGSSYNEQFF TGCAGCGTTGAAGATCATCCTAGCGGGAGCTCCTACAATGAGCAGTTCTTC
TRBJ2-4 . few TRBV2 CASSEGGIAKNIQYF TGTGCCAGCAGTGAGGGAGGTATAGCCAAAAACATTCAGTACTTC
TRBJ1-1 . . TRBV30 CAWTWTGGTEAFF TGTGCCTGGACATGGACGGGAGGGACTGAAGCTTTCTTT
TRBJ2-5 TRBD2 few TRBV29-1 CSVVGTRPFETQYF TGCAGCGTTGTTGGGACTAGGCCATTCGAGACCCAGTACTTC
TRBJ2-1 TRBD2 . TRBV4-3 CASSPEVGGNEQFF TGCGCCAGCAGCCCCGAGGTCGGGGGGAATGAGCAGTTCTTC
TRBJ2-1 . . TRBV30 CAWTLSGEQFF TGTGCCTGGACCCTCTCGGGTGAGCAGTTCTTC
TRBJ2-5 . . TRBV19 CASTSQAGHQETQYF TGTGCCAGTACCTCTCAGGCAGGGCACCAAGAGACCCAGTACTTC
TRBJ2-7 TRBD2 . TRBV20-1 CSARERETLRF TGCAGTGCTAGAGAGCGGGAGACCCTCCGCTTC
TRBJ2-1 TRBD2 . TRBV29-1 CSVSPRLALNEQFF TGCAGCGTTTCGCCCCGACTAGCGCTCAATGAGCAGTTCTTC
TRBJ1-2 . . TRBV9 CASSVEGTFYGYTF TGTGCCAGCAGCGTAGAAGGGACATTCTACGGCTACACCTTC
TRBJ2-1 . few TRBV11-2 CASSLDRDEQFF TGTGCCAGCAGCTTAGATCGCGATGAGCAGTTCTTC
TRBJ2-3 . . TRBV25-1 CARPSDSTDTQYF TGTGCCAGACCTAGCGACAGCACAGATACGCAGTATTTT
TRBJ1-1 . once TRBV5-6 CASRPRWPKNTEAFF TGTGCCAGCAGGCCGAGGTGGCCGAAGAACACTGAAGCTTTCTTT
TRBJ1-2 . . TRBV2 CASRFSPNYGYTF TGTGCCAGCAGATTCAGTCCTAACTATGGCTACACCTTC
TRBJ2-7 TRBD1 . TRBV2 CASTGGYEQYF TGTGCCAGCACAGGGGGCTACGAGCAGTACTTC
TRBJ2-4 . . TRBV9 CASSVVGENIQYF TGTGCCAGCAGCGTAGTTGGGGAAAACATTCAGTACTTC
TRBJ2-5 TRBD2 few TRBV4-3 CASSRALAGALETQYF TGCGCCAGCAGCCGGGCGTTAGCGGGAGCTCTAGAGACCCAGTACTTC
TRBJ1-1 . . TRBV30 CAWSQTFSAFF TGTGCCTGGAGCCAAACTTTTTCCGCTTTCTTT
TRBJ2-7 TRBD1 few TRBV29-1 CSVGQGSYEQYF TGCAGCGTTGGACAGGGGAGCTACGAGCAGTACTTC
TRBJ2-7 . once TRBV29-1 CSVSGRPEREQYF TGCAGCGTCTCCGGACGGCCAGAGAGGGAGCAGTACTTC
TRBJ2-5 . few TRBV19 CASSSHASDLETQYF TGTGCCAGTAGTTCTCATGCGAGTGATTTGGAGACCCAGTACTTC
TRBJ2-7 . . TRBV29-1 CSVEGRAFEQYF TGCAGCGTTGAAGGCAGGGCCTTCGAGCAGTACTTC
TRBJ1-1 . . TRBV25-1 CASSEKGRAFF TGTGCCAGCAGTGAAAAGGGTAGGGCTTTCTTT
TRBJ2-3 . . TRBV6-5 CASTPDRPDTQYF TGTGCCAGCACTCCGGATCGGCCGGATACGCAGTATTTT
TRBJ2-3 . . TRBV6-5 CASSTPSTDTQYF TGTGCCAGCAGTACCCCGAGCACAGATACGCAGTATTTT
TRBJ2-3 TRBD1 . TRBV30 CAWSALNRGRSTDTQYF TGTGCCTGGAGTGCTCTTAACAGGGGGCGTAGCACAGATACGCAGTATTTT
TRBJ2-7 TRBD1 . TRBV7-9 CAGGTGPFEQYF TGTGCCGGGGGGACAGGTCCATTCGAGCAGTACTTC
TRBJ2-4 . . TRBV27 CASSSAETAKNIQYF TGTGCCAGCAGTAGCGCGGAAACCGCCAAAAACATTCAGTACTTC
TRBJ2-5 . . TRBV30 CAWSLTRGSETQYF TGTGCCTGGAGTTTAACCAGGGGCTCGGAGACCCAGTACTTC
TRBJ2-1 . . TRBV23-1 CASSQRDPGTYNEQFF TGCGCCAGCAGTCAAAGGGACCCAGGGACCTACAATGAGCAGTTCTTC
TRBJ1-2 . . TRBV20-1 CSAAGTHGYTF TGCAGTGCGGCCGGGACACATGGCTACACCTTC
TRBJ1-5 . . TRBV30 CAWSVQGVGNQPQHF TGTGCCTGGAGTGTACAGGGAGTCGGCAATCAGCCCCAGCATTTT
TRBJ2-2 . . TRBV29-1 CSVRASGNTGELFF TGCAGCGTTCGGGCATCGGGTAACACCGGGGAGCTGTTTTTT